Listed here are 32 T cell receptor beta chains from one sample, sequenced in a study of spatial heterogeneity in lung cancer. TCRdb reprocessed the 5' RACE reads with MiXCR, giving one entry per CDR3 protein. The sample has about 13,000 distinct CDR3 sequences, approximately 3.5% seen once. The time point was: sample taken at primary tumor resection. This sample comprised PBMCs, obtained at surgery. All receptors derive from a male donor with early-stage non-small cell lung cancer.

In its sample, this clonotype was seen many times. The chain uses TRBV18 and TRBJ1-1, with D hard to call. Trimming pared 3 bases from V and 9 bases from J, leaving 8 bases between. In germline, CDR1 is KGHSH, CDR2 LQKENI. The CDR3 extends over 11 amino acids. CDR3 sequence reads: CASSPNIQAFF. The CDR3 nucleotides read TGTGCCAGCTCACCCAACATCCAAGCTTTCTTT. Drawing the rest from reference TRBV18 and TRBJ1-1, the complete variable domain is NAGVMQNPRHLVRRRGQEARLRCSPMKGHSHVYWYRQLPEEGLKFMVYLQKENIIDESGMPKERFSAEFPKEGPSILRIQQVVRGDSAAYFCASSPNIQAFFGQGTRLTVV.

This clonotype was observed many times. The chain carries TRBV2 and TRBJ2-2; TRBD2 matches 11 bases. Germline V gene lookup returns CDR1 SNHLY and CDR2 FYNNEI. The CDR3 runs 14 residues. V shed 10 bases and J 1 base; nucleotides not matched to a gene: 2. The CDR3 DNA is TGTGCCATAGGGACTAGCGGGAACACCGGGGAGCTGTTTTTT. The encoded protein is CAIGTSGNTGELFF.

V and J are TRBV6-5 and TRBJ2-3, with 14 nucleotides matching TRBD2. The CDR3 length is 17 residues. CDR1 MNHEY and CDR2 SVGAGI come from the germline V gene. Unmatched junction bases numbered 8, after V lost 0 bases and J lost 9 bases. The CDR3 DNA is TGTGCCAGCAGTTACTCCCCCGGGACTAGCGGGAGTATGACGCAGTATTTT. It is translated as CASSYSPGTSGSMTQYF.

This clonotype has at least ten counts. In DNA, the CDR3 is TGCGCCAGCAGCTTTGACAGGGCCTACGAGCAGTACTTC. Translated, it gives CASSFDRAYEQYF. This rearrangement joins TRBV5-1 to TRBJ2-7, with TRBD1 identical over 7 bases. Germline CDR1 is SGHRS and CDR2 is YFSETQ. V lost 2 bases, J lost 2 bases, and 1 base stayed unmatched. The CDR3 runs to 13 residues.

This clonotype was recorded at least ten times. CDR3 nucleotides: TGCAGCGGGGGACCCCGACTAGTGTCTGTTGAGCAGTTCTTC. Translating gives CSGGPRLVSVEQFF. The chain has TRBV29-1 and TRBJ2-1, with TRBD2 as a possible D gene (6 bases). CDR3 length equals 14 residues. CDR1 is SQVTM, CDR2 ANQGSEA, per germline. Between the trimmed V and J ends, which lost 7 bases and 9 bases, there was a span of 22 bases.

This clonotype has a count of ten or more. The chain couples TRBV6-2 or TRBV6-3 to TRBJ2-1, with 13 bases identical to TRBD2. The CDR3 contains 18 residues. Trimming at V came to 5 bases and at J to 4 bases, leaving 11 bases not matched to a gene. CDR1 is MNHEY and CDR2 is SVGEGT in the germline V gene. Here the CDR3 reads CASSIGTSGIRRYNEQFF. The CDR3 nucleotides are TGTGCCAGCAGTATAGGGACTAGCGGGATTCGAAGGTACAATGAGCAGTTCTTC.

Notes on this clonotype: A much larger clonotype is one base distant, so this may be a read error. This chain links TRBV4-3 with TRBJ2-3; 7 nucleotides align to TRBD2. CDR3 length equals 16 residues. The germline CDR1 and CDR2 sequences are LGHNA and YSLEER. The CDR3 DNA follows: TGCGCCAGCCGACTAGCAGAGGAATTCAGCATAGATACGCAGTATTTT. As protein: CASRLAEEFSIDTQYF.

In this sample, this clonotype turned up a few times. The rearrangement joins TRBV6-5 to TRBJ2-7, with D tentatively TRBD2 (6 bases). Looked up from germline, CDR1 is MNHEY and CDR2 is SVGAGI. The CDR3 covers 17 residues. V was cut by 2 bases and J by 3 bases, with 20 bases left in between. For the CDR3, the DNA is TGTGCCAGCAGTTACCTCCGAATCGGGGGACTCCACTACGAGCAGTACTTC. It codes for CASSYLRIGGLHYEQYF.

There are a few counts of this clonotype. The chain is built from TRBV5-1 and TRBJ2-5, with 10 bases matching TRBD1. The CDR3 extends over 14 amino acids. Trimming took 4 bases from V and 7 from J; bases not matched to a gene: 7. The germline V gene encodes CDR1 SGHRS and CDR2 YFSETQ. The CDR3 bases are TGCGCCAGCAGCGCGGGGACAGGGGAGGGGACCCAGTACTTC. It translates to CASSAGTGEGTQYF.

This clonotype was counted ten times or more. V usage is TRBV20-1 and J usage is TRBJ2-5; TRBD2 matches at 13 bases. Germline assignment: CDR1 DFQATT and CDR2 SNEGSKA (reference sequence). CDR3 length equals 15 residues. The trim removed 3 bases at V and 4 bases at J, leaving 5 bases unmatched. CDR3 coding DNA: TGCAGTGCTAGCCGCGGACTAGCGGGAGTAGAGACCCAGTACTTC. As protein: CSASRGLAGVETQYF.

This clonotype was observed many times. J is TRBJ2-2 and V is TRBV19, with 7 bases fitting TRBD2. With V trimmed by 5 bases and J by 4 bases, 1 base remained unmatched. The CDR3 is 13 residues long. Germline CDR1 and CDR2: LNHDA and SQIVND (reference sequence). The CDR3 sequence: CASSRGVTGELFF. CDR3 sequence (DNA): TGTGCCAGTAGTCGGGGGGTCACCGGGGAGCTGTTTTTT.

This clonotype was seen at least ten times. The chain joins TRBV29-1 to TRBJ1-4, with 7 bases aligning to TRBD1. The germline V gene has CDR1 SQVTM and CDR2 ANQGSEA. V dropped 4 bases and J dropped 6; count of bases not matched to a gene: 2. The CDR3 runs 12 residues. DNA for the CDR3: TGCAGCGTTGGAGGGGGCGATGAAAAACTGTTTTTT. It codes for CSVGGGDEKLFF.

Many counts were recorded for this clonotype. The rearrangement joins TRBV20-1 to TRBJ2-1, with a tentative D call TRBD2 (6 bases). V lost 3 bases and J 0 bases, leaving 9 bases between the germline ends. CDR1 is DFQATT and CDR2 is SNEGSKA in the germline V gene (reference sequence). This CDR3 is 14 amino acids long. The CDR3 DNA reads TGCAGTGCTAGCGGAGGGAGCTCCTACAATGAGCAGTTCTTC. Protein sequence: CSASGGSSYNEQFF.

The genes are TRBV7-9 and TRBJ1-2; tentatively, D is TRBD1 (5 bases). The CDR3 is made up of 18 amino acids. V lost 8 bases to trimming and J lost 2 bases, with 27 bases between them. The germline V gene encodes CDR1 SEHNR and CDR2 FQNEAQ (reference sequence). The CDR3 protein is CASDVTILGRRPNYGYTF. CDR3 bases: TGTGCCAGCGACGTGACTATTCTGGGGCGACGGCCCAACTATGGCTACACCTTC.

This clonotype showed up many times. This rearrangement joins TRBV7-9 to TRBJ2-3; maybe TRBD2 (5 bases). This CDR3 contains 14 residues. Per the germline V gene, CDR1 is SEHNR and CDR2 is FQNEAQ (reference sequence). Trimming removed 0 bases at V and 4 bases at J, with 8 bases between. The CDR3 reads CASSLAGVADTQYF. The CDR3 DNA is TGTGCCAGCAGCTTAGCGGGAGTGGCAGATACGCAGTATTTT.

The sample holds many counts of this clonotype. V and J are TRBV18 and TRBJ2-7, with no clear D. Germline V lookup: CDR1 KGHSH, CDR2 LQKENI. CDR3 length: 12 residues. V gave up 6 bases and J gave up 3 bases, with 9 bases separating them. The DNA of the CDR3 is TGTGCCAGCTCGCCGGACCGCTACGAGCAGTACTTC. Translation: CASSPDRYEQYF.

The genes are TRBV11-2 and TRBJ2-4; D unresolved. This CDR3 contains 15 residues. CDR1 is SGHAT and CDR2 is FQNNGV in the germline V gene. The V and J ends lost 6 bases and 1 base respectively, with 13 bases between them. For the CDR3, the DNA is TGTGCCAGCAGGACGATTGAAGGGGCCAAAAACATTCAGTACTTC. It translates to CASRTIEGAKNIQYF.

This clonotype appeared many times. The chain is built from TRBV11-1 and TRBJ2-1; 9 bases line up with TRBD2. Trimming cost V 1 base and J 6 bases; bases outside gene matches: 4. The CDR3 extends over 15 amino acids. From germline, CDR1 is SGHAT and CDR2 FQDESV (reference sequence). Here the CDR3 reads CASSLEGLASNEQFF. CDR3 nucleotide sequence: TGTGCCAGCAGCTTAGAAGGACTAGCGAGCAATGAGCAGTTCTTC. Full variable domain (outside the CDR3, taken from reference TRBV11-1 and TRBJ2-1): EAEVAQSPRYKITEKSQAVAFWCDPISGHATLYWYRQILGQGPELLVQFQDESVVDDSQLPKDRFSAERLKGVDSTLKIQPAELGDSAMYLCASSLEGLASNEQFFGPGTRLTVL.

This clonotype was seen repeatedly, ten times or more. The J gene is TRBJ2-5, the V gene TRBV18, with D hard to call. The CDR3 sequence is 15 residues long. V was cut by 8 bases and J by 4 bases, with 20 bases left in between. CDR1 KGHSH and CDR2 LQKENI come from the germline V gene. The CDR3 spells CASRPVRGAVETQYF. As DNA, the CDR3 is TGTGCCAGCCGTCCCGTTCGCGGAGCCGTAGAGACCCAGTACTTC.

The CDR3 protein is CASSWWGAFGRTLDLTYEQYF. The CDR3 DNA reads as TGCGCCAGCAGCTGGTGGGGGGCCTTTGGACGGACCTTGGACCTAACCTACGAGCAGTACTTC. The chain is built from TRBV5-1 and TRBJ2-7; D is perhaps TRBD1 or TRBD2 (6 bases each). Per germline, CDR1 SGHRS and CDR2 YFSETQ. This CDR3 comprises 21 residues. Trimming took 3 bases from V and 2 from J, leaving 33 bases between them.

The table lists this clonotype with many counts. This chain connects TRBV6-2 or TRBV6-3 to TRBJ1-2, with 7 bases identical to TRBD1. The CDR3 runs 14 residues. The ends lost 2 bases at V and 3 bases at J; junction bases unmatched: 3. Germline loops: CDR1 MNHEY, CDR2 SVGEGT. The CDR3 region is CASSYRDSYYGYTF. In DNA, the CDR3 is TGTGCCAGCAGTTACCGGGACAGTTACTATGGCTACACCTTC.

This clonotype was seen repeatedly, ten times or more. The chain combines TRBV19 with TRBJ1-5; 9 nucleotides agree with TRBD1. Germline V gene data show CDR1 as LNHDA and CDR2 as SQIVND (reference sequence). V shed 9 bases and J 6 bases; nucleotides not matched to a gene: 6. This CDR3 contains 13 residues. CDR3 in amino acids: CASRDRELQPQHF. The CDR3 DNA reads TGTGCCAGCCGGGACAGGGAGCTTCAGCCCCAGCATTTT.

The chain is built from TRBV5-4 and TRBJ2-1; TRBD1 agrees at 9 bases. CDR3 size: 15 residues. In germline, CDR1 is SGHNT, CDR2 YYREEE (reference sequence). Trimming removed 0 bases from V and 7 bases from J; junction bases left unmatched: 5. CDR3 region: CASSLEGQGWNEQFF. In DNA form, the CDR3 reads TGTGCCAGCAGCTTGGAGGGACAGGGCTGGAATGAGCAGTTCTTC. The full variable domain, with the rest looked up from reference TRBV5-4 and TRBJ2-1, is ETGVTQSPTHLIKTRGQQVTLRCSSQSGHNTVSWYQQALGQGPQFIFQYYREEENGRGNFPPRFSGLQFPNYSSELNVNALELDDSALYLCASSLEGQGWNEQFFGPGTRLTVL.

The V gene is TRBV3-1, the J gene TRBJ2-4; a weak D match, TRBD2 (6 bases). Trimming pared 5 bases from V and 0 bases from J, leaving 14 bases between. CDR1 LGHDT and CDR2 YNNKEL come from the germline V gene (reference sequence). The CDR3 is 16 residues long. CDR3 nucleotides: TGTGCCAGCAGCTTGGGACTGCCACTAGCCAAAAACATTCAGTACTTC. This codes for CASSLGLPLAKNIQYF.

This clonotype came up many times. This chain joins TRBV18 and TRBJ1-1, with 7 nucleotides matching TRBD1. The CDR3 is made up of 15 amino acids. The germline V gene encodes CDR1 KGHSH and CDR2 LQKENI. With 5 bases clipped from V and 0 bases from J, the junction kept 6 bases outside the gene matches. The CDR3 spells CASSVAGTVNTEAFF. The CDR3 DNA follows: TGTGCCAGCTCAGTAGCCGGGACAGTGAACACTGAAGCTTTCTTT. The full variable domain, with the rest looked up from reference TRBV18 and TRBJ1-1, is NAGVMQNPRHLVRRRGQEARLRCSPMKGHSHVYWYRQLPEEGLKFMVYLQKENIIDESGMPKERFSAEFPKEGPSILRIQQVVRGDSAAYFCASSVAGTVNTEAFFGQGTRLTVV.

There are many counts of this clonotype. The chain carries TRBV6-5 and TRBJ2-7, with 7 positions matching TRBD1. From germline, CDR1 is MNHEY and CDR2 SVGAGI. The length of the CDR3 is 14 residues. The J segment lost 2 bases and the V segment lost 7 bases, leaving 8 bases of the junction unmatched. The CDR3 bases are TGTGCCAGCATGGGGACAGCGCCTACCTACGAGCAGTACTTC. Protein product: CASMGTAPTYEQYF.

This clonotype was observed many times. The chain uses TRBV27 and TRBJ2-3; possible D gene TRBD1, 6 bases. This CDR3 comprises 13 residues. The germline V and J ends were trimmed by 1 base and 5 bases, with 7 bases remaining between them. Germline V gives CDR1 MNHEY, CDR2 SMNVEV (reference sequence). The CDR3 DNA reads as TGTGCCAGCAGTTTATTCAGGGGAGATACGCAGTATTTT. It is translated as CASSLFRGDTQYF.

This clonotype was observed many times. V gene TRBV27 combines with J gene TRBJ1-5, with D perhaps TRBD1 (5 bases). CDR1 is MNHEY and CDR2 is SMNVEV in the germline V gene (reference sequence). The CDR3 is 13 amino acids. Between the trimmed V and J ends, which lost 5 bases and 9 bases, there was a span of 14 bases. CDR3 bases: TGTGCCAGCAGTCCCGGGACTCTCGGGCCCCAGCATTTT. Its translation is CASSPGTLGPQHF.

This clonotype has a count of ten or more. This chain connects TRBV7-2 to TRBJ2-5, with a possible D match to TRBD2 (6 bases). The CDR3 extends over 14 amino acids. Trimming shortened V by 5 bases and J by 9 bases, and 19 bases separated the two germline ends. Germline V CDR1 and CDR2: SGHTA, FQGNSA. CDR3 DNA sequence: TGTGCCAGCAGCACGGGACTTTCCCGAAGGGCCCAGTACTTC. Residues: CASSTGLSRRAQYF. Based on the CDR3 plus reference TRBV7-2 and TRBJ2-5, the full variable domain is GAGVSQSPSNKVTEKGKDVELRCDPISGHTALYWYRQSLGQGLEFLIYFQGNSAPDKSGLPSDRFSAERTGGSVSTLTIQRTQQEDSAVYLCASSTGLSRRAQYFGPGTRLLVL.

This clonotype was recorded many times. The CDR3 nucleotides read TGTGCCAGCAGTTACGGCCTAGAAGAGACCCAGTACTTC. Protein product: CASSYGLEETQYF. The rearrangement joins TRBV6-5 to TRBJ2-5, with D unclear. Trimming removed 2 bases at V and 3 bases at J, with 7 bases between. The CDR3 totals 13 residues. CDR1 and CDR2 (germline): MNHEY, SVGAGI.

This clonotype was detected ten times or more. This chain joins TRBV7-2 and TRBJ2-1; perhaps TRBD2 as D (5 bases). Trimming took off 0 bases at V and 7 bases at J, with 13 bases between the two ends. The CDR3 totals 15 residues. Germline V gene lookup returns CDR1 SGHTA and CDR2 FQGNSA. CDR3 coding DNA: TGTGCCAGCAGCTTAGCTCTAGCTACGAGTAATGAGCAGTTCTTC. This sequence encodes CASSLALATSNEQFF.

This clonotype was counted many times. The CDR3 is CASSQFPTGSPYEQYF. CDR3 nucleotides: TGCGCCAGCAGCCAATTCCCGACCGGGAGTCCCTACGAGCAGTACTTC. V gene TRBV4-1 combines with J gene TRBJ2-7, with a tentative D call TRBD2 (6 bases). Germline V CDR1 and CDR2: MGHRA, YSYEKL. This CDR3 contains 16 residues. The germline V and J ends were trimmed by 2 bases and 2 bases, with 16 bases remaining between them.